These 5 T cell receptor beta chains were all obtained from the same sample, sequenced in a study of CD8 T cells in Susac syndrome. Reverse transcription of about 0.5 to 1 ug RNA was carried out with random hexamers. TCRdb fed the immunoSEQ multiplex PCR reads into MiXCR, producing one record per CDR3 protein. The sample includes around 130,000 distinct CDR3 sequences, 85% to 95% of them seen just once. What was sequenced was CD4+ T cells from PBMCs. Receptor source: a human donor in good health.

V usage is TRBV9 and J usage is TRBJ2-1; TRBD2 matches 13 bases. V dropped 4 bases and J dropped 0; count of bases not matched to a gene: 13. There are 20 residues in the CDR3. Germline CDR1 is SGDLS and CDR2 is YYNGEE. The CDR3 sequence is CASSPTTSGRHIASYNEQFF. In DNA form, the CDR3 reads TGTGCCAGCAGCCCGACGACTAGCGGGAGGCACATTGCCTCCTACAATGAGCAGTTCTTC.

This chain uses TRBV5-1 with TRBJ2-2; TRBD2 aligns across 7 bases. V gave up 3 bases and J gave up 6 bases; unmatched junction bases: 11. In germline, CDR1 is SGHRS, CDR2 YFSETQ. This CDR3 is 16 amino acids long. CDR3 DNA sequence: TGCGCCAGCAGCTCTGACGGGGGAGGGTCCGCCGGGGAGCTGTTTTTT. It yields the protein CASSSDGGGSAGELFF.

This chain links TRBV3-1 with TRBJ2-1; 14 bases agree with TRBD2. CDR3 length: 17 residues. The V gene's germline CDR1 is LGHDT and CDR2 YNNKEL (reference sequence). With V trimmed by 0 bases and J by 6 bases, 4 bases remained unmatched. The CDR3 region is CASSQEPGLAGVNEQFF. CDR3 nucleotides: TGTGCCAGCAGCCAAGAACCGGGACTAGCGGGAGTCAATGAGCAGTTCTTC.

The chain employs TRBV27 and TRBJ1-1; D is unclear. V dropped 3 bases and J dropped 0 bases, with 5 bases sitting between them. Per the germline V gene, CDR1 is MNHEY and CDR2 is SMNVEV (reference sequence). This CDR3 comprises 13 residues. The CDR3 sequence: CASSFRMNTEAFF. For the CDR3, the DNA is TGTGCCAGCAGTTTCAGGATGAACACTGAAGCTTTCTTT.

This sequence joins TRBV2 and TRBJ2-1, with 13 bases identical to TRBD2. CDR3 length equals 15 residues. The V segment lost 4 bases and the J segment 10 bases; nucleotides outside the gene matches: 7. Germline V gene data show CDR1 as SNHLY and CDR2 as FYNNEI. Written as DNA, the CDR3 is TGTGCCAGCAGTGTGGGACTAGCGGGGAGGGGAGAGCAGTTCTTC. This gives the protein CASSVGLAGRGEQFF.